The 30 T cell receptor beta chains presented below share a single source sample, sequenced in a study of T cell repertoires in cytomegalovirus infection (dated by TCRdb to between 2018 and 2021). Sequencing was performed on an Illumina HiSeq 1500. The public reads were quality trimmed at Q25 with fastp and then assembled into clones with MiXCR by TCRdb, keeping productive beta chains. Each CDR3 protein gets just one entry, which takes the most common genes and DNA from the rows behind it. The sample table records around 530,000 distinct CDR3 sequences; about 30% of these occur just once. The ten most abundant clones make up roughly 13% of the sample. Sequencing was performed on PBMCs. These receptors originate from a human donor in good health (CMV status not recorded). Some clones in this sample may be carry-over from other donors' samples.

This clonotype was counted many times. This chain connects TRBV7-2 to TRBJ2-3, with 8 bases lining up with TRBD1. CDR3 size: 14 residues. J lost 5 bases, V lost 6 bases, and 7 bases had no gene match. Per the germline V gene, CDR1 is SGHTA and CDR2 is FQGNSA. CDR3 region: CASRPGGPQDTQYF. CDR3 sequence (DNA): TGTGCCAGCAGACCAGGGGGCCCGCAAGATACGCAGTATTTT.

This clonotype has ten or more counts. This chain connects TRBV7-2 to TRBJ2-2; 9 bases are shared with TRBD2. The CDR3 length is 15 residues. CDR1 and CDR2 from the germline V gene are SGHTA and FQGNSA. V trimming: 3 bases; J trimming: 6 bases; junction bases outside the gene matches: 5. The CDR3 DNA reads TGTGCCAGCAGCTTCTGGACTAGCGTCCCCGGGGAGCTGTTTTTT. Translated, it gives CASSFWTSVPGELFF.

The chain has TRBV7-2 and TRBJ1-1, with D uncertain. There are 14 residues in the CDR3. With 5 bases removed from V and 8 bases from J, the gap between germline ends came to 18 bases. Germline V gene sequence: CDR1 SGHTA, CDR2 FQGNSA. The DNA of the CDR3 is TGTGCCAGCAGCCCTGAGGGAATAGGTACAGAAGCTTTCTTT. Protein product: CASSPEGIGTEAFF.

The chain couples TRBV11-2 to TRBJ2-7, with 8 positions matching TRBD1. Germline V gene sequence: CDR1 SGHAT, CDR2 FQNNGV. V was clipped by 5 bases and J by 4 bases; unmatched bases: 10. The CDR3 has 15 amino acids. CDR3 protein: CASSPLQGAGYEQYV. CDR3 bases: TGTGCCAGCAGCCCTCTGCAGGGGGCGGGTTACGAGCAGTACGTC.

V gene TRBV20-1 combines with J gene TRBJ2-7; D is possibly TRBD1 or TRBD2 (5 bases each). Germline V lookup: CDR1 DFQATT, CDR2 SNEGSKA (reference sequence). The ends were cut back, 5 bases at V and 2 bases at J, with 19 bases in the middle. The CDR3 has 15 residues. Written as DNA, the CDR3 is TGCAGTGCTGCCGGGACGAAAAACCCCACCTACGAGCAGTACTTC. Residues: CSAAGTKNPTYEQYF.

The chain carries TRBV19 and TRBJ2-5; no clear D. From germline, CDR1 is LNHDA and CDR2 SQIVND (reference sequence). This CDR3 region has 14 residues. Trimming took 2 bases from V and 10 from J, leaving 17 bases between them. CDR3 loop: CASSITPTGLGQYF. The DNA for the CDR3 is TGTGCCAGTAGTATAACCCCCACCGGTTTGGGCCAGTACTTC.

This sequence joins TRBV12-3 or TRBV12-4 and TRBJ2-5, with TRBD1 as a possible D gene (5 bases). The CDR3 is 14 residues long. Trimming shortened V by 5 bases and J by 1 base, and 11 bases separated the two germline ends. CDR3 amino acids: CASSPRQTQETQYF. Written as DNA, the CDR3 is TGTGCCAGCAGTCCAAGACAGACCCAAGAGACCCAGTACTTC.

This chain joins TRBV5-1 and TRBJ2-1; no firm D call. The CDR3 has 13 amino acids. Germline CDR1 and CDR2: SGHRS and YFSETQ. Trimming stripped 0 bases from V and 8 bases from J, with 9 bases between. The CDR3 spells CASSLGRDHEQFF. The DNA of the CDR3 is TGCGCCAGCAGCTTGGGTAGGGATCATGAGCAGTTCTTC. The whole variable domain, remainder taken from reference TRBV5-1 and TRBJ2-1, is KAGVTQTPRYLIKTRGQQVTLSCSPISGHRSVSWYQQTPGQGLQFLFEYFSETQRNKGNFPGRFSGRQFSNSRSEMNVSTLELGDSALYLCASSLGRDHEQFFGPGTRLTVL.

The chain carries TRBV12-3 or TRBV12-4 and TRBJ1-2; the match to TRBD1 covers 7 bases. CDR3 length: 14 amino acids. Trimming removed 6 bases from V and 5 bases from J; junction bases left unmatched: 9. In nucleotides, the CDR3 is TGTGCCAGCAGCTCCTTGGTACAGGGGTATGGCTACACCTTC. This gives the protein CASSSLVQGYGYTF.

The chain joins TRBV29-1 to TRBJ2-5; 7 nucleotides line up with TRBD1. Germline V gene lookup returns CDR1 SQVTM and CDR2 ANQGSEA. Trimming took 5 bases from V and 5 from J; bases not matched to a gene: 5. The length of the CDR3 is 12 residues. CDR3 in amino acids: CSVRETGETQYF. CDR3 coding DNA: TGCAGCGTTCGAGAGACAGGGGAGACCCAGTACTTC.

This clonotype was picked up a small number of times. The chain is built from TRBV6-5 and TRBJ2-7, with 9 bases that match TRBD2. Trimming cost V 0 bases and J 3 bases; bases outside gene matches: 3. CDR1 is MNHEY and CDR2 is SVGAGI in the germline V gene. The CDR3 covers 15 residues. CDR3 protein: CASSYSAGGVYEQYV. CDR3 coding DNA: TGTGCCAGCAGTTACTCAGCGGGAGGCGTCTACGAGCAGTACGTC.

This clonotype was detected many times. The V and J genes are TRBV7-3 and TRBJ2-2, with D possibly matching TRBD1 (6 bases). Deletions cut 6 bases from V and 4 bases from J, with 21 bases between. CDR1 SGHTA and CDR2 FQGTGA come from the germline V gene. The CDR3 has 17 residues. The chain's CDR3 is CASSPEVGRGGTGELFF. The DNA for the CDR3 is TGTGCCAGCAGTCCGGAGGTGGGGAGAGGGGGCACCGGGGAGCTGTTTTTT.

The J gene is TRBJ2-5, the V gene TRBV5-4; no reliable D call. The germline V gene has CDR1 SGHNT and CDR2 YYREEE (reference sequence). The CDR3 loop spans 13 amino acids. The germline V and J ends were trimmed by 4 bases and 5 bases, with 12 bases remaining between them. The CDR3 protein is CASSRPGSETQYF. Written as DNA, the CDR3 is TGTGCCAGCAGCCGACCCGGGTCGGAGACCCAGTACTTC.

The chain couples TRBV28 to TRBJ2-5; D gene uncertain. CDR1 and CDR2 from the germline V gene are MDHEN and SYDVKM. The CDR3 covers 13 residues. Trimming removed 5 bases at V and 7 bases at J, with 14 bases between. DNA for the CDR3: TGTGCCAGCAGTCCCTCTTTCGAGGCGACCCAGTACTTC. Residues: CASSPSFEATQYF.

V usage is TRBV7-9 and J usage is TRBJ2-1; TRBD2 agrees at 14 bases. After removal of 5 bases from V and 10 bases from J, the junction contained 10 bases not matched to a gene. CDR1 is SEHNR and CDR2 is FQNEAQ in the germline V gene (reference sequence). This CDR3 has 16 residues. As DNA, the CDR3 is TGTGCCAGCAGCCTCGGGACTAGCGGGAGAGCAAGAGAGCAGTTCTTC. Protein: CASSLGTSGRAREQFF.

This clonotype was observed at least ten times. V usage is TRBV28 and J usage is TRBJ1-2; TRBD1 agrees at 12 bases. The J segment lost 2 bases and the V segment lost 5 bases, leaving 6 bases of the junction unmatched. In germline, CDR1 is MDHEN, CDR2 SYDVKM. The length of the CDR3 is 16 residues. CDR3 nucleotide sequence: TGTGCCAGCAGTCTGGGGACAGGGGGCACAAACTATGGCTACACCTTC. Translation: CASSLGTGGTNYGYTF.

V gene TRBV9 combines with J gene TRBJ1-1; unclear D gene. CDR1 is SGDLS, CDR2 YYNGEE, per germline. The V end lost 3 bases, the J end lost 6 bases, and 12 bases lay between the germline ends. This CDR3 has 13 residues. The DNA of the CDR3 is TGTGCCAGCAGCGCCCGGTCGTTTTCTGAAGCTTTCTTT. It codes for CASSARSFSEAFF. Supplemented by reference TRBV9 and TRBJ1-1, the full variable domain reads DSGVTQTPKHLITATGQRVTLRCSPRSGDLSVYWYQQSLDQGLQFLIQYYNGEERAKGNILERFSAQQFPDLHSELNLSSLELGDSALYFCASSARSFSEAFFGQGTRLTVV.

This clonotype was seen a few times. The rearrangement uses TRBV6-2 or TRBV6-3 and TRBJ2-1; 9 bases agree with TRBD2. The CDR3 loop spans 15 amino acids. V lost 2 bases to trimming and J lost 7 bases; unmatched junction nucleotides: 6. Germline lookup yields CDR1 MNHEY and CDR2 SVGEGT. The CDR3, as DNA: TGTGCCAGCAGTTACGGACTAGCGAGAGGGAATGAGCAGTTCTTC. It encodes CASSYGLARGNEQFF.

This clonotype was picked up many times. This chain uses TRBV4-1 with TRBJ2-5, with 11 bases matching TRBD2. This CDR3 is built from 15 residues. Germline V lookup: CDR1 MGHRA, CDR2 YSYEKL. The trim removed 5 bases at V and 1 base at J, leaving 3 bases unmatched. CDR3 DNA: TGCGCCAGCAGCGCTAGCGGGGGGACCCAAGAGACCCAGTACTTC. This encodes CASSASGGTQETQYF.

This clonotype was seen repeatedly, ten times or more. The rearrangement uses TRBV7-8 and TRBJ2-7, with a weak D call TRBD1 (6 bases). In germline, CDR1 is SGHVS, CDR2 FQNEAQ. With 1 base removed from V and 3 bases from J, the gap between germline ends came to 10 bases. This CDR3 contains 14 residues. The CDR3 DNA reads as TGTGCCAGCAGCTTAGGGACAGCAAGCTACGAGCAGTACGTC. Its protein product is CASSLGTASYEQYV.

V usage is TRBV7-2 and J usage is TRBJ1-3; D not certain. The CDR3 runs 14 residues. The ends were cut back, 3 bases at V and 4 bases at J, with 10 bases in the middle. CDR1 is SGHTA, CDR2 FQGNSA, per germline. The CDR3 reads CASSFRRTGNTIYF. The CDR3, as DNA: TGTGCCAGCAGCTTTCGCCGGACCGGAAACACCATATATTTT.

CDR3 in amino acids: CASSRTSGIAGEQFF. The CDR3 DNA reads TGTGCCAGCAGCCGGACTAGCGGGATCGCGGGTGAGCAGTTCTTC. J is TRBJ2-1 and V is TRBV6-2 or TRBV6-3; 12 nucleotides align to TRBD2. V lost 6 bases and J lost 9; bases outside the gene matches: 9. Looked up from germline, CDR1 is MNHEY and CDR2 is SVGEGT. This CDR3 region has 15 residues.

This clonotype was seen only a few times. V is TRBV5-6 and J is TRBJ1-2, with a weak D call TRBD1 (5 bases). V was clipped by 2 bases and J by 8 bases, with 19 bases between them. Germline CDR1 SGHDT, CDR2 YYEEEE. This CDR3 region has 15 residues. The CDR3 coding sequence is TGTGCCAGCAGCTTCCAAAGGGGCTTGGGGAGCGGCTACACCTTC. Protein sequence: CASSFQRGLGSGYTF.

This clonotype has just a few counts. The chain carries TRBV29-1 and TRBJ2-5; 9 bases fit TRBD1. The trim removed 5 bases at V and 3 bases at J, leaving 4 bases unmatched. Germline assignment: CDR1 SQVTM and CDR2 ANQGSEA. The CDR3 is 13 residues long. This chain's CDR3 is CSVTRTGEETQYF. CDR3 sequence (DNA): TGCAGCGTTACCCGGACAGGGGAAGAGACCCAGTACTTC.

In this sample, this clonotype turned up many times. V gene TRBV11-2 combines with J gene TRBJ2-3; perhaps TRBD2 as D (6 bases). Germline assignment: CDR1 SGHAT and CDR2 FQNNGV. The CDR3 totals 14 residues. The V end lost 3 bases, the J end lost 4 bases, and 11 bases lay between the germline ends. The chain's CDR3 is CASSLSTGADTQYF. DNA for the CDR3: TGTGCCAGCAGCTTGTCGACGGGGGCAGATACGCAGTATTTT.

The chain joins TRBV15 to TRBJ1-1; maybe TRBD1 (5 bases). Germline lookup yields CDR1 LNHNV and CDR2 YYDKDF (reference sequence). V was clipped by 1 base and J by 1 base, with 10 bases between them. The CDR3 contains 15 residues. DNA of the CDR3: TGTGCCACCAGCAGAGCAGGGACGGGGAACACTGAAGCTTTCTTT. The encoded protein is CATSRAGTGNTEAFF. The whole variable domain, remainder taken from reference TRBV15 and TRBJ1-1, is DAMVIQNPRYQVTQFGKPVTLSCSQTLNHNVMYWYQQKSSQAPKLLFHYYDKDFNNEADTPDNFQSRRPNTSFCFLDIRSPGLGDTAMYLCATSRAGTGNTEAFFGQGTRLTVV.

The chain is built from TRBV25-1 and TRBJ1-1; no definite D call. Germline loops: CDR1 MGHDK, CDR2 SYGVNS. The CDR3 is made up of 11 amino acids. Between the trimmed V and J ends, which lost 11 bases and 0 bases, there was a span of 7 bases. This chain's CDR3 is CAGPMNTEAFF. In DNA, the CDR3 is TGTGCCGGGCCGATGAACACTGAAGCTTTCTTT.

There are a few counts of this clonotype. The CDR3, as DNA: TGTGCCAGCAGAACGCCGGGGGGCGGAGAGCAGTACGTC. Amino acids: CASRTPGGGEQYV. The V call is TRBV6-1, the J call TRBJ2-7; D is perhaps TRBD2 (7 bases). Germline V gene sequence: CDR1 MNHNS, CDR2 SASEGT. Trimming stripped 6 bases from V and 7 bases from J, with 16 bases between. CDR3 size: 13 residues.

This clonotype was counted many times. The chain has TRBV12-3 or TRBV12-4 and TRBJ1-5; D unresolved. The CDR3 totals 14 residues. V was trimmed by 3 bases and J by 2 bases, leaving 8 bases between them. The CDR3 sequence: CASSFGQGNQPQHF. The DNA for the CDR3 is TGTGCCAGCAGTTTTGGTCAGGGCAATCAGCCCCAGCATTTT.

The table lists this clonotype with a few counts. V usage is TRBV25-1 and J usage is TRBJ2-2, with TRBD2 identical over 8 bases. The ends lost 0 bases at V and 2 bases at J; junction bases unmatched: 14. The CDR3 spans 20 residues. Per the germline V gene, CDR1 is MGHDK and CDR2 is SYGVNS. Here the CDR3 DNA reads TGTGCCAGCAGTGAATACCCCCCGACTAGCGCGATATTAAACACCGGGGAGCTGTTTTTT. Residues: CASSEYPPTSAILNTGELFF.